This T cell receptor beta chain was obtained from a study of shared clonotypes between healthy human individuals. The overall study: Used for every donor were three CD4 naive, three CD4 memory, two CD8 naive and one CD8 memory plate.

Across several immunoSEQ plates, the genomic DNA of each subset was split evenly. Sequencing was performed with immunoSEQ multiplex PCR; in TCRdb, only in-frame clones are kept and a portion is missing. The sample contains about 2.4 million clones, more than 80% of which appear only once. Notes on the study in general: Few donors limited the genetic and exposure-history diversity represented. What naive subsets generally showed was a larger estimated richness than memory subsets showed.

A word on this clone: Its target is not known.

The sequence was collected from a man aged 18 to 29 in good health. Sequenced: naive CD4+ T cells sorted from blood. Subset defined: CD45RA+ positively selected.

As DNA, the CDR3 is TGTGCCAGCAGCTCCGGGCCGGAGCCTCATAGCAATCAGCCCCAGCATTTT. It codes for CASSSGPEPHSNQPQHF. The genes are TRBV9 and TRBJ1-5; no clear D. The germline V and J ends were trimmed by 4 bases and 0 bases, with 17 bases remaining between them. This CDR3 has 17 residues. Germline assignment: CDR1 SGDLS and CDR2 YYNGEE.